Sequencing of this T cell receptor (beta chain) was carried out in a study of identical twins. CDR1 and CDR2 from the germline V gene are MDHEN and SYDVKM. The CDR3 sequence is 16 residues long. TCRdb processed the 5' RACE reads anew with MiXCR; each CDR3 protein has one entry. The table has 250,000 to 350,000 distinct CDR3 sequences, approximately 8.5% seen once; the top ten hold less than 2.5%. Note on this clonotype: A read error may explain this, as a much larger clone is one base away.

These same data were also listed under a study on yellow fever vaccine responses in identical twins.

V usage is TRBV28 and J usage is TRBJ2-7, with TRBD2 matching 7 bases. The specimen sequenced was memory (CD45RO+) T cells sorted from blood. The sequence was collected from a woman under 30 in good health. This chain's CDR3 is CASSHKTGTISYEQHF. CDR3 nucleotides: TGTGCCAGCAGCCACAAAACCGGGACTATAAGCTACGAGCAGCACTTC.